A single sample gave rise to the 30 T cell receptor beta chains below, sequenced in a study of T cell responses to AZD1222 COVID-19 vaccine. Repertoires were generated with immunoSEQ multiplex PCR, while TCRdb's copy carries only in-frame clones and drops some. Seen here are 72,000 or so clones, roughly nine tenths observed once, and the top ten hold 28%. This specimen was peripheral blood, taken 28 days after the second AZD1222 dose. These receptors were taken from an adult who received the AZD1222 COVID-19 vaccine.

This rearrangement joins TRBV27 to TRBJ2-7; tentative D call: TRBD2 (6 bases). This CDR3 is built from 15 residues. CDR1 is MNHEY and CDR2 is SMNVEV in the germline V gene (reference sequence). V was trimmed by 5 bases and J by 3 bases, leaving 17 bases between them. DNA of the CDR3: TGTGCCAGCAGTCGCGCGGGGCTAGAAGACTACGAGCAGTACTTC. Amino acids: CASSRAGLEDYEQYF.

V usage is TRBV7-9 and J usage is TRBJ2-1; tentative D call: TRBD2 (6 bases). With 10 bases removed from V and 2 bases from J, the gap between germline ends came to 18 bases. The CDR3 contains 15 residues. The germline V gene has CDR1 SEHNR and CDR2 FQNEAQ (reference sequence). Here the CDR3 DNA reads TGTGCCACCACTAGGTACGGGAGCACCTACAATGAGCAGTTCTTC. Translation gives CATTRYGSTYNEQFF.

CDR3 DNA: TGTGCCAGCAGACCCCTTCTAGCGGGAGGTCGACGGCAGTTCTTC. Its protein is CASRPLLAGGRRQFF. This chain connects TRBV27 to TRBJ2-1; TRBD2 matches at 11 bases. The germline gives CDR1 MNHEY, CDR2 SMNVEV (reference sequence). After removal of 6 bases from V and 12 bases from J, the junction contained 13 bases not matched to a gene. This CDR3 is 15 amino acids long.

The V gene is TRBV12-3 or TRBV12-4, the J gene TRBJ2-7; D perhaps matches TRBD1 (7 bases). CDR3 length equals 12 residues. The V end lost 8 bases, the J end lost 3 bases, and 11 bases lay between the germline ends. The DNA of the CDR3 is TGTGCCAGCGCGGGACAGTACTACGAGCAGTACTTC. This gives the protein CASAGQYYEQYF.

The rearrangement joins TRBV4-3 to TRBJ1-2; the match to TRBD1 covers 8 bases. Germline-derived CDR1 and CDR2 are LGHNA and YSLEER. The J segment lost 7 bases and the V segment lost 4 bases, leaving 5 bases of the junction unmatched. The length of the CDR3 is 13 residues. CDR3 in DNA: TGCGCCAGCAGCCTGACAGGGGATAGTGGCTACACCTTC. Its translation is CASSLTGDSGYTF.

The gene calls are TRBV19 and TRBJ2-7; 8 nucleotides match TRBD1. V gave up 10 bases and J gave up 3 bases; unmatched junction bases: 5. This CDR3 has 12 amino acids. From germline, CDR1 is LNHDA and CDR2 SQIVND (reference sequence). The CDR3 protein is CATGGDLYEQYF. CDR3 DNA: TGTGCCACAGGGGGCGACCTCTACGAGCAGTACTTC.

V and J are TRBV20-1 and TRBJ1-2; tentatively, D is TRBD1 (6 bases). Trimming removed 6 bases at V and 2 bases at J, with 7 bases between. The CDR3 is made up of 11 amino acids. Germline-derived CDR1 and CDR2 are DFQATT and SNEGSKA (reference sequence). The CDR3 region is CSATGNYGYTF. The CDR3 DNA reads TGCAGTGCCACAGGGAACTATGGCTACACCTTC.

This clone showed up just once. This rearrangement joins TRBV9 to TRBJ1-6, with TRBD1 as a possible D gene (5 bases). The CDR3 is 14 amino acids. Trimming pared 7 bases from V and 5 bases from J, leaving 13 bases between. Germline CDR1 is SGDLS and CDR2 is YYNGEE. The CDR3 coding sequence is TGTGCCAGCTCGTACAAAGGGGATAATTCACCCCTCCACTTT. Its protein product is CASSYKGDNSPLHF. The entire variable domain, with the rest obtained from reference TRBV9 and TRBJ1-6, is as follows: DSGVTQTPKHLITATGQRVTLRCSPRSGDLSVYWYQQSLDQGLQFLIQYYNGEERAKGNILERFSAQQFPDLHSELNLSSLELGDSALYFCASSYKGDNSPLHFGNGTRLTVT.

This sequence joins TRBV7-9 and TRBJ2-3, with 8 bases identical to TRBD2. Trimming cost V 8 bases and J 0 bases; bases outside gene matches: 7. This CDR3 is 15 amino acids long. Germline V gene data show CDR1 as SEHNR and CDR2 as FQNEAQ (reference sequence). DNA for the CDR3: TGTGCCAGCTTCCTAGCGGGCGGTAGCACAGATACGCAGTATTTT. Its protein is CASFLAGGSTDTQYF.

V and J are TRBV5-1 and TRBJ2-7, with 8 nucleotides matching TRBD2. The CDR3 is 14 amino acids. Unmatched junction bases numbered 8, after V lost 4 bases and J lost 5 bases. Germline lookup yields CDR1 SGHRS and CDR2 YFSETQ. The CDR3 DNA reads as TGCGCCAGCAGCACTGGACTAGCAAGGGACGAGCAGTACTTC. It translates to CASSTGLARDEQYF.

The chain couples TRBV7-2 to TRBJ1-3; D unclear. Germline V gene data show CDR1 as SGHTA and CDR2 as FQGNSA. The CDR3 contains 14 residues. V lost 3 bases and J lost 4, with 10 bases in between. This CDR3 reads CASSLRWSGNTIYF. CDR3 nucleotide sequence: TGTGCCAGCAGCTTGCGGTGGTCAGGAAACACCATATATTTT.

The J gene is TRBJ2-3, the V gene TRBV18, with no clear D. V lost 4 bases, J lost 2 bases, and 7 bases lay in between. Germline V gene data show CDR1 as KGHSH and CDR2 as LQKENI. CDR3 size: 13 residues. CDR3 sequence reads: CASSQAVTDTQYF. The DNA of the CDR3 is TGTGCCAGCTCACAGGCTGTCACAGATACGCAGTATTTT.

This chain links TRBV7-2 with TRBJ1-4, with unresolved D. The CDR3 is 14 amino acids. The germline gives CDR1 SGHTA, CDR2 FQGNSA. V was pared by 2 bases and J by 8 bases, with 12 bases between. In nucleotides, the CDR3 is TGTGCCAGCAGCTTAAGTTGGGGAGACGAAAAACTGTTTTTT. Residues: CASSLSWGDEKLFF.

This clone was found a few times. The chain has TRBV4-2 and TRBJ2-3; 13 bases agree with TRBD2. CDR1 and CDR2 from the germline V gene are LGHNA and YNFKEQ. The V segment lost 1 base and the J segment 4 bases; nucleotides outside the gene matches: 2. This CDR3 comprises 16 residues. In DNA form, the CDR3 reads TGTGCCAGCAGCCAAGGGACTAGCGGGAGCTCAGATACGCAGTATTTT. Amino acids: CASSQGTSGSSDTQYF.

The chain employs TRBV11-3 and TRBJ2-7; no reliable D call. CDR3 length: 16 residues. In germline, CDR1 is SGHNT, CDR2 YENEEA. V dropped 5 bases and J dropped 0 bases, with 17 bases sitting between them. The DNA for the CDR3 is TGTGCCAGCAGCCCTAAACGCCGAGGAAGCTCCTACGAGCAGTACTTC. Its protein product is CASSPKRRGSSYEQYF.

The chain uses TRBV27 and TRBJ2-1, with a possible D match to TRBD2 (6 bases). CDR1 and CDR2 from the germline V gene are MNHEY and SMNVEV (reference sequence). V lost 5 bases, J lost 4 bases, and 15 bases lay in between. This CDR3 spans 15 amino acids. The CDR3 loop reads CASSAPAGIYNEQFF. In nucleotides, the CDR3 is TGTGCCAGCAGTGCCCCAGCGGGCATTTACAATGAGCAGTTCTTC.

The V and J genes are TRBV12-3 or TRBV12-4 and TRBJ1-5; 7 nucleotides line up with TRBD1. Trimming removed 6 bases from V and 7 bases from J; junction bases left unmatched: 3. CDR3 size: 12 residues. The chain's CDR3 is CASRTGRQPQHF. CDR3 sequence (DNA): TGTGCCAGCAGGACAGGGAGACAGCCCCAGCATTTT.

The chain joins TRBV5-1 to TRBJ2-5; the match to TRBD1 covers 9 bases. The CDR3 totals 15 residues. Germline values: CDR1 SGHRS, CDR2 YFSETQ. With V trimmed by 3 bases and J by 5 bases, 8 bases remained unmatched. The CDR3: CASSSSDRGGETQYF. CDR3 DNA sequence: TGCGCCAGCAGCTCCTCGGACAGGGGAGGGGAGACCCAGTACTTC.

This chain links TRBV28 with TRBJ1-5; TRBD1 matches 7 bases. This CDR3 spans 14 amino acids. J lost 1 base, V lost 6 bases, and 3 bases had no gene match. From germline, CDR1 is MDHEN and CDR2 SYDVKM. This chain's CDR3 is CASSSGGSNQPQHF. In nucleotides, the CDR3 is TGTGCCAGCAGCTCAGGGGGGAGCAATCAGCCCCAGCATTTT.

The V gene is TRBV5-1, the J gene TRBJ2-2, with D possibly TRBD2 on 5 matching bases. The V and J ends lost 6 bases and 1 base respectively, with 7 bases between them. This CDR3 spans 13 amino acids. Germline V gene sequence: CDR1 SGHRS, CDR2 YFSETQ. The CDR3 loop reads CASMAGNTGELFF. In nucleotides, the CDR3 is TGCGCCAGCATGGCGGGGAACACCGGGGAGCTGTTTTTT.

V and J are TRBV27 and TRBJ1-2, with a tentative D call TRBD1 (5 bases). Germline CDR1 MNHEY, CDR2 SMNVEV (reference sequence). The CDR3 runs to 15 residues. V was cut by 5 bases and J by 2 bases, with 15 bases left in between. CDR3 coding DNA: TGTGCCAGCAGTCCGCAGGGACGGTTCAACTATGGCTACACCTTC. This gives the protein CASSPQGRFNYGYTF.

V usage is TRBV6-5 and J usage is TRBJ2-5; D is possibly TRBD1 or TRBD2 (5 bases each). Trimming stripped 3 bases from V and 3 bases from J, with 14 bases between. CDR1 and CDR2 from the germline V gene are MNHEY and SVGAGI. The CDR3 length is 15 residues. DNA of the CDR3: TGTGCCAGCAGTTATACCCCAGGGACGGAAGAGACCCAGTACTTC. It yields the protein CASSYTPGTEETQYF.

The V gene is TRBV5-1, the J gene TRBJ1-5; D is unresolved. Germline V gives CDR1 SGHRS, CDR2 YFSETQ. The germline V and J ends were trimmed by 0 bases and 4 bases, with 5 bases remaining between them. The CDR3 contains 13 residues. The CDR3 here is CASSLAGNQPQHF. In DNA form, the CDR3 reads TGCGCCAGCAGCTTGGCGGGGAATCAGCCCCAGCATTTT.

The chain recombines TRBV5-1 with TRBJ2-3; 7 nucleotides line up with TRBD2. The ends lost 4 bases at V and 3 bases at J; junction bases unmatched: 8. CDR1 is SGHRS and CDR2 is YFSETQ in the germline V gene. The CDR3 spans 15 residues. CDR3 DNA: TGCGCCAGCAGCCTTCCCGGGACTACAACAGATACGCAGTATTTT. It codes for CASSLPGTTTDTQYF.

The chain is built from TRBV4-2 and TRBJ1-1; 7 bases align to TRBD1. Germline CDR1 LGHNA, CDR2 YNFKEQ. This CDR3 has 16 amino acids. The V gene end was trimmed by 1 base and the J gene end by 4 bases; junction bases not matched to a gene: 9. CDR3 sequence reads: CASSQGLTGAGTEAFF. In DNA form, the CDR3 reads TGTGCCAGCAGCCAAGGACTTACAGGGGCGGGCACTGAAGCTTTCTTT.

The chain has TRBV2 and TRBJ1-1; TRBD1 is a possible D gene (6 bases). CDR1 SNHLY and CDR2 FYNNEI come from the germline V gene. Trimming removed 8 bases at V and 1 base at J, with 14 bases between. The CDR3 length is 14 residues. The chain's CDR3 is CASLMGTRNTEAFF. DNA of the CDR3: TGTGCCAGCCTGATGGGGACAAGGAACACTGAAGCTTTCTTT.

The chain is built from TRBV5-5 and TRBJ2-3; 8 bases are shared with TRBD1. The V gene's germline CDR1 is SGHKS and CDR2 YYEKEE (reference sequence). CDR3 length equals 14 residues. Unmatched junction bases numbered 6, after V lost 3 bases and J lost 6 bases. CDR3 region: CASSSGQGRDTQYF. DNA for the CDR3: TGTGCCAGCAGCTCCGGACAGGGAAGGGATACGCAGTATTTT.

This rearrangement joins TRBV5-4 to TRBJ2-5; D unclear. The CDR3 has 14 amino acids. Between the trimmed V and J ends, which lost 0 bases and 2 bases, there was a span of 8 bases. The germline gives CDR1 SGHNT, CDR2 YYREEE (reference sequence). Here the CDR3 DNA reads TGTGCCAGCAGCTTGGAGCTGGGGCAAGAGACCCAGTACTTC. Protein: CASSLELGQETQYF.

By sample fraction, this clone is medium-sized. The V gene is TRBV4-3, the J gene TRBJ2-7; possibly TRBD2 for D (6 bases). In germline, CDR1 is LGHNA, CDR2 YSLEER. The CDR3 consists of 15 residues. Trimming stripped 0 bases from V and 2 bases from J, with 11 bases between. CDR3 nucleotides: TGCGCCAGCAGCCAAGATCTAGGAGGGGCCTACGAGCAGTACTTC. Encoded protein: CASSQDLGGAYEQYF.

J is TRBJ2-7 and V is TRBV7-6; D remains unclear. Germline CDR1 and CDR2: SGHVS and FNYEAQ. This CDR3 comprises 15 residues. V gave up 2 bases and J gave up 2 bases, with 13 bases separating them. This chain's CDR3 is CASSLRAVGPYEQYF. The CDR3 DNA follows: TGTGCCAGCAGCTTAAGGGCAGTCGGCCCCTACGAGCAGTACTTC.